Listed below are T cell receptor beta chains from one sample, sequenced in a study of blood T cell repertoires in COVID-19. Clones were read by immunoSEQ multiplex PCR, and TCRdb kept only the in-frame ones, dropping some. The data hold 160,000 or so clones, with 82% observed a single time. The material sequenced was peripheral blood. These TCRs come from a woman between 65 and 79 years old with acute or convalescent COVID-19. CDR3s include the opening cysteine and the closing phenylalanine or tryptophan. D genes are given only for firm matches. Not all rows give a size; the values are once, few, many and, for expanded clones, a class.

V gene	J gene	D gene	clone size	CDR3 protein	CDR3 DNA
TRBV6-6	TRBJ2-3	TRBD2	once	CASRRSGAGDTQYF	TGTGCCAGCAGAAGAAGCGGGGCGGGAGATACGCAGTATTTT
TRBV29-1	TRBJ1-5	TRBD1	.	CSVLQGVGQPQHF	TGCAGCGTTCTACAGGGGGTAGGTCAGCCCCAGCATTTT
TRBV6-5	TRBJ1-2	TRBD1	.	CASSHDRERGGYTF	TGTGCCAGCAGTCATGACAGGGAGAGAGGTGGCTACACCTTC
TRBV5-6	TRBJ2-2	.	.	CASSLEAGLTGELFF	TGTGCCAGCAGCTTGGAAGCTGGTCTCACCGGGGAGCTGTTTTTT
TRBV27	TRBJ2-2	TRBD1	.	CASSFQGQGMPLSGELFF	TGTGCCAGCAGTTTCCAGGGACAGGGGATGCCTCTATCCGGGGAGCTGTTTTTT
TRBV10-3	TRBJ1-1	.	.	CAIDSGFDTEAFF	TGTGCCATCGATAGCGGCTTTGACACTGAAGCTTTCTTT
TRBV6-1	TRBJ2-1	.	.	CASSDPSYPYNEQFF	TGTGCCAGCAGTGACCCCAGTTACCCCTACAATGAGCAGTTCTTC
TRBV5-1	TRBJ1-6	TRBD1	.	CASSPEGTGNNSPLHF	TGCGCCAGCAGCCCTGAGGGGACAGGGAATAATTCACCCCTCCACTTT
TRBV3-1/TRBV3-2	TRBJ2-1	TRBD2	.	CASSHTGTSLDEQFF	TGTGCCAGCAGCCACACCGGGACTAGCCTCGATGAGCAGTTCTTC
TRBV7-2	TRBJ2-7	TRBD1	.	CASSPGTGAYEQYF	TGTGCCAGCAGCCCCGGGACAGGGGCCTACGAGCAGTACTTC
TRBV9	TRBJ1-2	.	.	CASSLNRAPSGGYTF	TGTGCCAGCAGCTTAAACAGGGCCCCCTCTGGAGGCTACACCTTC
TRBV6-5	TRBJ1-4	.	.	CASRPLRAGDEKLFF	TGTGCCAGCAGGCCTTTGAGGGCTGGGGATGAAAAACTGTTTTTT
TRBV5-6	TRBJ2-5	TRBD2	.	CASSRHGLAEETQYF	TGTGCCAGCAGCCGACACGGACTAGCGGAGGAGACCCAGTACTTC
TRBV11-2	TRBJ2-3	TRBD1	.	CASSLDPRGQATQYF	TGTGCCAGCAGCTTAGATCCTAGGGGGCAAGCTACGCAGTATTTT
TRBV7-2	TRBJ2-1	TRBD2	.	CASSSPGLGIDSYNEQFF	TGTGCCAGCAGTTCGCCCGGACTAGGGATTGACTCCTACAATGAGCAGTTCTTC
TRBV28	TRBJ1-6	.	.	CASSLTGKNSPLHF	TGTGCCAGCAGTTTAACCGGGAAGAATTCACCCCTCCACTTT
TRBV6-5	TRBJ1-2	.	.	CASSVIRGSYGYTF	TGTGCCAGCAGCGTGATCCGAGGGAGCTATGGCTACACCTTC
TRBV13	TRBJ2-7	.	.	CASSFHRSSYEQYF	TGTGCCAGCAGCTTTCACAGGAGCTCCTACGAGCAGTACTTC
TRBV18	TRBJ1-4	.	once	CASSTEEGSLFF	TGTGCCAGCTCAACGGAGGAGGGTAGTCTGTTTTTT
TRBV19	TRBJ2-5	TRBD1	.	CASSISGTGVGQETQYF	TGTGCCAGTAGTATTAGTGGGACAGGAGTTGGACAAGAGACCCAGTACTTC
TRBV14	TRBJ1-1	.	.	CASSQEPGVNTEAFF	TGTGCCAGCAGCCAAGAGCCAGGGGTGAACACTGAAGCTTTCTTT
TRBV5-1	TRBJ2-5	TRBD1	once	CASAGTGQETQYF	TGCGCCAGCGCCGGGACAGGCCAAGAGACCCAGTACTTC
TRBV5-6	TRBJ1-1	.	once	CASSFTGAEAFF	TGTGCCAGCAGCTTTACGGGGGCTGAAGCTTTCTTT
TRBV2	TRBJ1-1	.	.	CASSTAGTEAFF	TGTGCCAGCAGTACAGCAGGGACTGAAGCTTTCTTT
TRBV28	TRBJ1-6	.	.	CASSLRGSQANSPLHF	TGTGCCAGCAGTTTAAGGGGCAGCCAAGCCAATTCACCCCTCCACTTT
TRBV3-1/TRBV3-2	TRBJ2-7	TRBD2	.	CASSQESQPTGGRAHLWEQYF	TGTGCCAGCAGCCAAGAAAGCCAACCGACCGGCGGGAGGGCCCACCTCTGGGAGCAGTACTTC
TRBV20-1	TRBJ2-7	.	.	CSARATYEQYF	TGCAGTGCTAGAGCCACCTACGAGCAGTACTTC
TRBV3-1/TRBV3-2	TRBJ2-2	.	.	CASSQDPASAGELFF	TGTGCCAGCAGCCAAGATCCAGCTAGCGCCGGGGAGCTGTTTTTT
TRBV29-1	TRBJ2-7	TRBD1	.	CSAGRTGAYEQYF	TGCAGCGCTGGACGGACAGGAGCCTACGAGCAGTACTTC
TRBV7-9	TRBJ2-1	TRBD2	.	CASSLVGSGRAKNEQFF	TGTGCCAGCAGCTTAGTTGGTAGCGGGAGGGCCAAGAATGAGCAGTTCTTC
TRBV5-1	TRBJ1-4	TRBD1	few	CASSFFGQGNTNEKLFF	TGCGCCAGCAGCTTTTTCGGACAGGGGAATACTAATGAAAAACTGTTTTTT
TRBV7-2	TRBJ1-5	.	many	CASSTGAQGSHQPQHF	TGTGCCAGCAGCACAGGAGCCCAGGGGTCCCATCAGCCCCAGCATTTT
TRBV18	TRBJ1-6	.	.	CASSPESSYNSPLHF	TGTGCCAGCTCCCCAGAGAGCTCCTATAATTCACCCCTCCACTTT
TRBV5-6	TRBJ1-5	.	once	CASSLQDRDQPQHF	TGTGCCAGCAGCCTCCAAGATCGAGATCAGCCCCAGCATTTT
TRBV4-2	TRBJ2-5	TRBD2	.	CASSRTSGGSEETQYF	TGTGCCAGCAGCAGGACTAGCGGGGGGAGTGAGGAGACCCAGTACTTC
TRBV3-1/TRBV3-2	TRBJ2-3	TRBD2	.	CASRQLAGDTDTQYF	TGTGCCAGCAGACAACTAGCGGGAGACACAGATACGCAGTATTTT
TRBV4-1	TRBJ1-5	.	.	CASSQEADQPQHF	TGCGCCAGCAGCCAAGAGGCCGATCAGCCCCAGCATTTT
TRBV7-9	TRBJ2-7	TRBD1	.	CASRSDRVVYEQYF	TGTGCCAGCAGATCAGACAGGGTGGTCTACGAGCAGTACTTC
TRBV30	TRBJ1-6	.	once	CAWSPDIVRSLHF	TGTGCCTGGAGTCCCGATATAGTGAGATCCCTCCACTTT
TRBV7-2	TRBJ2-1	TRBD1	.	CASSLLGQVSYNEQFF	TGTGCCAGCAGCTTACTAGGACAGGTGTCCTACAATGAGCAGTTCTTC
TRBV13	TRBJ2-7	.	.	CASSFSPGGSYEQYF	TGTGCCAGCAGTTTTTCTCCAGGCGGGTCCTACGAGCAGTACTTC
TRBV27	TRBJ2-1	TRBD2	.	CASSLTRLAVEQFF	TGTGCCAGCAGTTTAACCAGACTAGCCGTTGAGCAGTTCTTC
TRBV7-9	TRBJ1-2	.	.	CASSPRDRILYGYTF	TGTGCCAGCAGCCCTCGAGATCGCATACTCTATGGCTACACCTTC
TRBV29-1	TRBJ1-1	TRBD1	few	CSVGTGAGGTEAFF	TGCAGCGTCGGGACAGGGGCAGGGGGCACTGAAGCTTTCTTT
TRBV5-1	TRBJ2-1	TRBD2	.	CASRIGLAGVPSYNEQFF	TGCGCCAGCAGGATAGGACTAGCGGGGGTTCCCTCCTACAATGAGCAGTTCTTC
TRBV24-1	TRBJ1-2	.	few	CATSAPGGDYGYTF	TGTGCCACCAGTGCCCCGGGGGGGGACTATGGCTACACCTTC
TRBV11-2	TRBJ1-5	TRBD1	.	CASSSGTARDQPQHF	TGTGCCAGCAGCTCCGGGACAGCGAGGGATCAGCCCCAGCATTTT